A single sample is the source of the 21 T cell receptor beta chains below, sequenced in a study of blood T cell repertoires in COVID-19. The data were produced by immunoSEQ multiplex PCR, yet TCRdb's version contains in-frame clones alone and is incomplete. Of about 110,000 clones listed, around 84% are singletons. The sample comprised peripheral blood. These receptors all come from a man aged 35 to 55 with acute or convalescent COVID-19.

V is TRBV5-1 and J is TRBJ1-2; D is unresolved. Germline assignment: CDR1 SGHRS and CDR2 YFSETQ. The CDR3 has 13 amino acids. V lost 0 bases to trimming and J lost 5 bases, with 8 bases between them. CDR3 residues: CASSLETTYGYTF. DNA of the CDR3: TGCGCCAGCAGCTTGGAGACTACGTATGGCTACACCTTC.

The DNA for the CDR3 is TGTGCCAGCAGGAGACAGGGAGATCAGCCCCAGCATTTT. Translating it yields CASRRQGDQPQHF. The chain couples TRBV12-3 or TRBV12-4 to TRBJ1-5, with 7 bases lining up with TRBD1. V lost 6 bases to trimming and J lost 5 bases; unmatched junction nucleotides: 4. The CDR3 has 13 amino acids.

This chain connects TRBV5-1 to TRBJ2-6; 13 bases are a match to TRBD2. CDR1 is SGHRS, CDR2 YFSETQ, per germline. J lost 3 bases, V lost 3 bases, and 3 bases had no gene match. This CDR3 region has 17 residues. The CDR3 bases are TGCGCCAGCAGCTGGACTAGCGGGAGTGGTGGGGCCAACGTCCTGACTTTC. Encoded protein: CASSWTSGSGGANVLTF. The whole variable domain, remainder taken from reference TRBV5-1 and TRBJ2-6, is KAGVTQTPRYLIKTRGQQVTLSCSPISGHRSVSWYQQTPGQGLQFLFEYFSETQRNKGNFPGRFSGRQFSNSRSEMNVSTLELGDSALYLCASSWTSGSGGANVLTFGAGSRLTVL.

This rearrangement joins TRBV7-2 to TRBJ1-3, with 10 positions matching TRBD1. The germline CDR1 and CDR2 sequences are SGHTA and FQGNSA. This CDR3 comprises 16 residues. V shed 6 bases and J 7 bases; nucleotides not matched to a gene: 12. This CDR3 is CASSPPGTGERNTIYF. CDR3 nucleotide sequence: TGTGCCAGCAGTCCGCCTGGGACAGGGGAGCGGAACACCATATATTTT.

V usage is TRBV21-1 and J usage is TRBJ1-5; the D call of TRBD1 is as the table states it, not checked on the DNA. TRBV21-1 is designated a pseudogene. The CDR3 is 17 amino acids. The CDR3 protein is CASSKDRRGQKNQPQHF. CDR3 bases: TGTGCCAGCAGCAAAGATCGGAGAGGACAAAAAAATCAGCCCCAGCATTTT.

The CDR3 DNA is TGTGCCAGCAGGACCTACAGGGGAAGGGACACTGAAGCTTTCTTT. Its translation is CASRTYRGRDTEAFF. This chain joins TRBV27 and TRBJ1-1; 7 positions match TRBD1. V trimming: 6 bases; J trimming: 3 bases; junction bases outside the gene matches: 10. The CDR3 is made up of 15 amino acids. The V gene's germline CDR1 is MNHEY and CDR2 SMNVEV (reference sequence).

The V call is TRBV5-5, the J call TRBJ2-7; D might be TRBD2 (6 bases). The CDR3 extends over 15 amino acids. V was shortened by 3 bases and J by 1 base, with 14 bases between the two germline ends. CDR1 and CDR2 (germline): SGHKS, YYEKEE (reference sequence). The CDR3 DNA sequence: TGTGCCAGCAGCTCCGCCGGGGGTCAATCCTACGAGCAGTACTTC. Translated: CASSSAGGQSYEQYF.

Only a few counts were recorded for this clone. The chain uses TRBV7-8 and TRBJ2-1; D gene ambiguous. Trimming took 5 bases from V and 5 from J, leaving 7 bases between them. This CDR3 comprises 12 residues. Per the germline V gene, CDR1 is SGHVS and CDR2 is FQNEAQ. The CDR3 spells CASSPRDNEQFF. DNA for the CDR3: TGTGCCAGCAGCCCCCGGGACAATGAGCAGTTCTTC.

The CDR3 reads CASSQGTSGSTQETQYF. CDR3 nucleotides: TGTGCCAGCAGCCAAGGGACTAGCGGGAGCACACAAGAGACCCAGTACTTC. The chain has TRBV4-2 and TRBJ2-5; TRBD2 agrees at 13 bases. Germline V gene sequence: CDR1 LGHNA, CDR2 YNFKEQ. The CDR3 has 17 residues. The junction had 4 bases not matched to a gene; V was cut back by 1 base and J by 2 bases.

The sample holds one count of this clone. The CDR3: CATSDTLAGEYNEQFF. In DNA form, the CDR3 reads TGTGCCACCAGTGATACACTAGCGGGAGAGTACAATGAGCAGTTCTTC. This chain uses TRBV24-1 with TRBJ2-1, with 11 nucleotides matching TRBD2. Trimming removed 3 bases from V and 4 bases from J; junction bases left unmatched: 4. CDR1 is KGHDR, CDR2 SFDVKD, per germline. This CDR3 region has 16 residues.

This chain links TRBV12-3 or TRBV12-4 with TRBJ1-2; D may be TRBD1 (6 bases). This CDR3 has 13 residues. Trimming stripped 6 bases from V and 3 bases from J, with 11 bases between. The chain's CDR3 is CASSPRTDYGYTF. CDR3 sequence (DNA): TGTGCCAGCAGCCCCCGGACAGACTATGGCTACACCTTC.

The chain is built from TRBV29-1 and TRBJ2-5; no reliable D call. Germline V gene lookup returns CDR1 SQVTM and CDR2 ANQGSEA. Trimming removed 3 bases at V and 5 bases at J, with 16 bases between. The CDR3 contains 14 residues. The CDR3 region has the DNA TGCAGCGTTGAGTACCCAGAGCGTAGGGAGACCCAGTACTTC. Residues: CSVEYPERRETQYF.

The gene calls are TRBV6-5 and TRBJ1-1; D may be TRBD1 (5 bases). CDR1 is MNHEY and CDR2 is SVGAGI in the germline V gene. Trimming took off 6 bases at V and 1 base at J, with 9 bases between the two ends. This CDR3 is 13 amino acids long. As DNA, the CDR3 is TGTGCCAGCAGCAGGACAAAGAACACTGAAGCTTTCTTT. This encodes CASSRTKNTEAFF.

The V call is TRBV30, the J call TRBJ1-2; perhaps TRBD1 as D (5 bases). V lost 4 bases to trimming and J lost 0 bases, with 12 bases between them. The CDR3 spans 14 residues. Per germline, CDR1 GTSNPN and CDR2 SVGIG (reference sequence). CDR3 sequence (DNA): TGTGCCTGGACCCTGGGGGGAGCTAACTATGGCTACACCTTC. This encodes CAWTLGGANYGYTF.

This rearrangement joins TRBV3-1 (or the pseudogene TRBV3-2) to TRBJ2-1; 9 bases map to TRBD2. With V trimmed by 4 bases and J by 6 bases, 10 bases remained unmatched. The CDR3 covers 16 residues. CDR1 is LGHDT and CDR2 is YNNKEL in the germline V gene (reference sequence). The CDR3 DNA reads TGTGCCAGCAGCCGCGTCGGCGGGGGGGCGGCCAATGAGCAGTTCTTC. Its protein is CASSRVGGGAANEQFF.

This clone has a single count. The rearrangement joins TRBV19 to TRBJ1-6; D perhaps matches TRBD1 (5 bases). The CDR3 runs to 17 residues. From germline, CDR1 is LNHDA and CDR2 SQIVND (reference sequence). Trimming cost V 0 bases and J 8 bases, with 17 bases left between them. The CDR3 loop reads CASSIDLYGGPDSPLHF. CDR3 nucleotides: TGTGCCAGTAGTATAGATCTGTACGGGGGTCCAGATTCACCCCTCCACTTT.

The chain recombines TRBV5-1 with TRBJ2-7, with D tentatively TRBD2 (6 bases). V lost 3 bases to trimming and J lost 1 base, with 11 bases between them. Germline V lookup: CDR1 SGHRS, CDR2 YFSETQ. CDR3 size: 14 residues. As DNA, the CDR3 is TGCGCCAGCAGCTCCCGCGGGACTTCCTACGAGCAGTACTTC. It is translated as CASSSRGTSYEQYF.

V usage is TRBV7-2 and J usage is TRBJ2-1; 7 nucleotides match TRBD1. CDR1 and CDR2 from the germline V gene are SGHTA and FQGNSA. This CDR3 is 17 amino acids long. V lost 5 bases to trimming and J lost 0 bases; unmatched junction nucleotides: 10. CDR3 amino acids: CASSPRQGDSSYNEQFF. In nucleotides, the CDR3 is TGTGCCAGCAGCCCCCGACAGGGCGATAGCTCCTACAATGAGCAGTTCTTC.

The chain uses TRBV7-8 and TRBJ2-1; 12 bases fit TRBD2. Germline V gene sequence: CDR1 SGHVS, CDR2 FQNEAQ. With V trimmed by 5 bases and J by 3 bases, 11 bases remained unmatched. The CDR3 sequence is 18 residues long. CDR3 coding DNA: TGTGCCAGCAGCCTACCGCTAGCGGGAGGGCCTTTCTACAATGAGCAGTTCTTC. This sequence encodes CASSLPLAGGPFYNEQFF.

The chain has TRBV7-2 and TRBJ1-4; D may be TRBD1 (6 bases). V dropped 6 bases and J dropped 3 bases, with 11 bases sitting between them. Germline V gene sequence: CDR1 SGHTA, CDR2 FQGNSA. This CDR3 is built from 14 residues. The CDR3 DNA sequence: TGTGCCAGCAGTCCTACAGGGCCTAATGAAAAACTGTTTTTT. The encoded protein is CASSPTGPNEKLFF. Full variable domain (rest looked up from reference TRBV7-2 and TRBJ1-4): GAGVSQSPSNKVTEKGKDVELRCDPISGHTALYWYRQSLGQGLEFLIYFQGNSAPDKSGLPSDRFSAERTGGSVSTLTIQRTQQEDSAVYLCASSPTGPNEKLFFGSGTQLSVL.

DNA of the CDR3: TGTGCCAGCAGGGCCAGGCATCAGACTAATGAAAAACTGTTTTTT. Translated, it gives CASRARHQTNEKLFF. V is TRBV6-6 and J is TRBJ1-4; no clear D gene. Germline CDR1 MNHNY, CDR2 SVGAGI (reference sequence). This CDR3 has 15 residues. The germline V and J ends were trimmed by 6 bases and 2 bases, with 13 bases remaining between them.